Following are 2 T cell receptor beta chains from one sample sequenced in a study of response to subunit inactivated influenza vaccine. MiXCR was run by TCRdb on the RT-PCR reads, yielding one entry per CDR3 protein. Of about 700,000 distinct CDR3 sequences listed, less than 15% are singletons. The specimen was PBMCs from blood, collected 14 to 15 days before vaccination. These receptors were collected from a man between 45 and 60 years old who received an inactivated influenza vaccine.

The chain has TRBV11-2 and TRBJ1-1, with unresolved D. V was shortened by 5 bases and J by 4 bases, with 11 bases between the two germline ends. This CDR3 has 13 residues. Per germline, CDR1 SGHAT and CDR2 FQNNGV. The DNA of the CDR3 is TGTGCCAGCAGCCGCGGGAGGCCCACTGAAGCTTTCTTT. Protein product: CASSRGRPTEAFF.

This clonotype has a handful of counts. V and J are TRBV4-1 and TRBJ2-7, with 9 positions matching TRBD1. Trimming cost V 3 bases and J 2 bases; bases outside gene matches: 5. The germline V gene encodes CDR1 MGHRA and CDR2 YSYEKL. The CDR3 totals 15 residues. The CDR3 DNA is TGCGCCAGCAGCCAGGGGACAGGGTTAACCTACGAGCAGTACTTC. Its protein product is CASSQGTGLTYEQYF.